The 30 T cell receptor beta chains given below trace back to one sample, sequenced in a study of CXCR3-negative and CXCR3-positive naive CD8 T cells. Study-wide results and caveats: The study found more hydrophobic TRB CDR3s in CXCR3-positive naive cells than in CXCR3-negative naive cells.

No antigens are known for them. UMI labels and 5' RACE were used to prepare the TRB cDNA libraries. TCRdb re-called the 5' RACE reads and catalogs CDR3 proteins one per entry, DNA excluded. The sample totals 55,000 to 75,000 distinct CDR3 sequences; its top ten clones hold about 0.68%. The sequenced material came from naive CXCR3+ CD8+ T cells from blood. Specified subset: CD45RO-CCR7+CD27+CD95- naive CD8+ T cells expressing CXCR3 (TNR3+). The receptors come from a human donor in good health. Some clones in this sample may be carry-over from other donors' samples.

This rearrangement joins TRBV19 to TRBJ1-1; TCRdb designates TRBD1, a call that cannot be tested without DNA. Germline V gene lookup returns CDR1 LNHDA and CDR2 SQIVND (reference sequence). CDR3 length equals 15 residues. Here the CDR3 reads CASTYGTRASAEAFF.

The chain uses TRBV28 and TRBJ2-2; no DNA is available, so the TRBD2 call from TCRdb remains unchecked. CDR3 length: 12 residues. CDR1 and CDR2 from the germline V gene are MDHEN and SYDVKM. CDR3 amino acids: CASREGSGELFF.

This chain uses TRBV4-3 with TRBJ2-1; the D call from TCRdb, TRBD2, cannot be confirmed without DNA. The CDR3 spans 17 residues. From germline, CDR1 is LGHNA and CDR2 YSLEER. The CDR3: CASSHGLGLAEYNEQFF.

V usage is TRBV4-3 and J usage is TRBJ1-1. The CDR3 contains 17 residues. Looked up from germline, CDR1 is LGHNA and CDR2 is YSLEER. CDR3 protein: CASSLLDTAERNTEAFF.

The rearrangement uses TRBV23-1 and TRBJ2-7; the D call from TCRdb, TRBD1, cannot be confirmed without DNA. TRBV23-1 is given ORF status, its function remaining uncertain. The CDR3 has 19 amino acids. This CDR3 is CASSQSKIAGQGTYYEQYF.

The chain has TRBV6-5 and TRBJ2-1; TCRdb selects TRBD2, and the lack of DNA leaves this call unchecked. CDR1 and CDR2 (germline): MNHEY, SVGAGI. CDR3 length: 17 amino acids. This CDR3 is CASSPYEVAGSSDEQFF.

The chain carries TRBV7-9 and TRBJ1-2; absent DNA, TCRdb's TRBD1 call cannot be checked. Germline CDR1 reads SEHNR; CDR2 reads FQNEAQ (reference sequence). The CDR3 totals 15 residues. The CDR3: CASSHGGGLAYGYTF.

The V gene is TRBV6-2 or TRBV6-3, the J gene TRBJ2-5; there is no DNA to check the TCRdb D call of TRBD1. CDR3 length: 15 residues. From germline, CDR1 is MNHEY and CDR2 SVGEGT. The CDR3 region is CASSPDRGRLETQYF.

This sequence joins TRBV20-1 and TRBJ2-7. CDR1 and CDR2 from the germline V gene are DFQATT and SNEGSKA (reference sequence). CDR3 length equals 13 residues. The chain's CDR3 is CSATVLSSYEQYF.

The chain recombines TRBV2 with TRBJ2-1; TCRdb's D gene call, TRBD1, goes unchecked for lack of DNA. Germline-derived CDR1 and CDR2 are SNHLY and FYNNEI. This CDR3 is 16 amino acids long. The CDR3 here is CASSERTGRRRNEQFF.

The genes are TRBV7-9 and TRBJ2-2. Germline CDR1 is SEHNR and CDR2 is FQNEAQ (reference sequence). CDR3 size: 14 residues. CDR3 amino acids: CASSLGANTGELFF.

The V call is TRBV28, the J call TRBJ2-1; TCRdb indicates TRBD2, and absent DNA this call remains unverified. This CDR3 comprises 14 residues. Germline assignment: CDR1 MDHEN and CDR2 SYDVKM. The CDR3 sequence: CASRPGLGVNEQFF.

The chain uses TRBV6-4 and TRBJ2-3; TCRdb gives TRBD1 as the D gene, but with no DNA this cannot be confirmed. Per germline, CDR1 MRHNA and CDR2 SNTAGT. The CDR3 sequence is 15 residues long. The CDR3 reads CASSDQAGGTDTQYF.

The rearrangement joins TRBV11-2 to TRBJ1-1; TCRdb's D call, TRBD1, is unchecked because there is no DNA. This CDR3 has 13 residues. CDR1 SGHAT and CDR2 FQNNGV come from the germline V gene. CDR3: CASSFLGAGEAFF.

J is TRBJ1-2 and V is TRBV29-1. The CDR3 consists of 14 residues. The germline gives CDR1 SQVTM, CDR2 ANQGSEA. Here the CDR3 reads CSVEASLGDGGYTF.

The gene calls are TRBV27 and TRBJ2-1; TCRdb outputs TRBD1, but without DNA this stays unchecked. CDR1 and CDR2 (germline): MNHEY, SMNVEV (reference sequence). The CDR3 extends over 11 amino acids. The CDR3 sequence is CASHRGHEQFF.

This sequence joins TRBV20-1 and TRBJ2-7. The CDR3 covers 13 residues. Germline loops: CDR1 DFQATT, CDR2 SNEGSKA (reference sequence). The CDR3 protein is CSASESNQPEQYF.

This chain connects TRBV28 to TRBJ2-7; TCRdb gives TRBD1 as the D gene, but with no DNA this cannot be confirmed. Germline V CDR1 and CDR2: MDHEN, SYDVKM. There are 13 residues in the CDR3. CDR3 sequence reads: CASRIGTVYEQYF.

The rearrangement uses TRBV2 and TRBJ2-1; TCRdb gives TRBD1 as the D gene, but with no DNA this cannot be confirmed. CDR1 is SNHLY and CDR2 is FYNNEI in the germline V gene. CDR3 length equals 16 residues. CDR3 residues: CASSEEGGGPYNEQFF. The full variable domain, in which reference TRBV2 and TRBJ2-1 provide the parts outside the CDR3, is EPEVTQTPSHQVTQMGQEVILRCVPISNHLYFYWYRQILGQKVEFLVSFYNNEISEKSEIFDDQFSVERPDGSNFTLKIRSTKLEDSAMYFCASSEEGGGPYNEQFFGPGTRLTVL.

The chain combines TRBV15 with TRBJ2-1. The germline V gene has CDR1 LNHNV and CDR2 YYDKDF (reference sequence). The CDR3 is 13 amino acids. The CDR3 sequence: CATSLKENNEQFF.

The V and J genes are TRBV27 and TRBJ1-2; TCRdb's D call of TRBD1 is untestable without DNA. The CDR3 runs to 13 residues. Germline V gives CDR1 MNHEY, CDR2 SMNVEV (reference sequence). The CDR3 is CASSPRTDYGYTF.

CDR3: CASSLEGLAVWSYNEQFF. The genes are TRBV13 and TRBJ2-1; TCRdb calls TRBD2, which cannot be checked without DNA. CDR1 and CDR2 (germline): PRHDT, FYEKMQ (reference sequence). CDR3 length: 18 residues.

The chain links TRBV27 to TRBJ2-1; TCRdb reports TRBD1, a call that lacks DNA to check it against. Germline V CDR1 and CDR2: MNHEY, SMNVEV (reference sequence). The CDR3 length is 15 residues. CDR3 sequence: CASSFGTGNLNEQFF.

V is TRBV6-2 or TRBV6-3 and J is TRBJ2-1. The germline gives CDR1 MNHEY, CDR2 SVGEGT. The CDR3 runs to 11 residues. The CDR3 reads CASSLNNEQFF.

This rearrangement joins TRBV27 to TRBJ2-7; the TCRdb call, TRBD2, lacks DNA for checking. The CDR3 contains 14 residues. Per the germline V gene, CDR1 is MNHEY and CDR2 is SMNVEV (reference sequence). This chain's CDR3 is CASGLAGETYEQYF.

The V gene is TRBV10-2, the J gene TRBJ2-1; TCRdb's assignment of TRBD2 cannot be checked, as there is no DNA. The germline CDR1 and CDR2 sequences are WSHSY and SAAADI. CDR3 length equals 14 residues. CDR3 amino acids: CASGPGGYYNEQFF.

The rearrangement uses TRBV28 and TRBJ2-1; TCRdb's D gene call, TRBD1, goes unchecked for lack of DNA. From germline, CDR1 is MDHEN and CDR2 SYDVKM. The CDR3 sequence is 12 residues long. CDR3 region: CASLTGMDEQFF.

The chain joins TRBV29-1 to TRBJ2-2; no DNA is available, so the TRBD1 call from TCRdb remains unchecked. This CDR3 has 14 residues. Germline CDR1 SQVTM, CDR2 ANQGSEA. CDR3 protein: CSARGGYSPGELFF.

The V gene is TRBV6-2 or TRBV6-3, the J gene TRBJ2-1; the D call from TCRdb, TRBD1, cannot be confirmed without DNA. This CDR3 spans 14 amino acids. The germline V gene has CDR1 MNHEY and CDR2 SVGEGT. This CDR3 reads CAIRPSWNYNEQFF.

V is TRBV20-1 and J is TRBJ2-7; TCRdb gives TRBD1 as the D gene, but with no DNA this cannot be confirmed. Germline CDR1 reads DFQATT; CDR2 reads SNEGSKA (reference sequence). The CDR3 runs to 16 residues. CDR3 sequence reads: CSARDSGGGIIYEQYF.